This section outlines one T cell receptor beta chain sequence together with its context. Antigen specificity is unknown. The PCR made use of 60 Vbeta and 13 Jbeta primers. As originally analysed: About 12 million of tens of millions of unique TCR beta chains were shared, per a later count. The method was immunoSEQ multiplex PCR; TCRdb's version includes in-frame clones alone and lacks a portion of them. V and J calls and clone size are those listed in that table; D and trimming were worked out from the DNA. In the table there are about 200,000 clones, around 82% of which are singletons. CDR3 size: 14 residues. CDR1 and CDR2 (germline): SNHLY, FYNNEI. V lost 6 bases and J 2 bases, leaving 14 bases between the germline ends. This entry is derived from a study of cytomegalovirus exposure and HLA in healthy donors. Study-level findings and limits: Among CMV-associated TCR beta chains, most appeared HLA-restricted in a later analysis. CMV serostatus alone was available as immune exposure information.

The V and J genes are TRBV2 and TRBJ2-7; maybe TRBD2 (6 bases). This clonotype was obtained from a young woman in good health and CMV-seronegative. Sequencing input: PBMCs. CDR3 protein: CASRLGGSPYEQYF. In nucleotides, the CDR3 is TGTGCCAGCAGGCTCGGGGGATCGCCCTACGAGCAGTACTTC.